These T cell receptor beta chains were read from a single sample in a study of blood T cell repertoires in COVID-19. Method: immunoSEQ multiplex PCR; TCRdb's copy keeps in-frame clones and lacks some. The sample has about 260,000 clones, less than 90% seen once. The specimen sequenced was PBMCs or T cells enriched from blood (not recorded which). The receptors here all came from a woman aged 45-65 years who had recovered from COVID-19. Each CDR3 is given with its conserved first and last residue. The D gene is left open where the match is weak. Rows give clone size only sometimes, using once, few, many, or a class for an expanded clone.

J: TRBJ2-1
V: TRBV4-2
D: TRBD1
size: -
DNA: TGTGCCAGCAGTCAGGGGACCGGGACAGGGTCCTACAATGAGCAGTTCTTC
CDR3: CASSQGTGTGSYNEQFF

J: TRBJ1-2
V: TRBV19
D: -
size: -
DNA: TGTGCCAGTAAAGGGGACACAGCTAACTATGGCTACACCTTC
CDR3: CASKGDTANYGYTF

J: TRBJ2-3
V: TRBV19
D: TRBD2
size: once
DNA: TGTGCCAGTAGTATATTCGGAGCGGGAATCACAGATACGCAGTATTTT
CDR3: CASSIFGAGITDTQYF

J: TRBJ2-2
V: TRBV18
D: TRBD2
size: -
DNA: TGTGCCAGCTCACCATCGCCACTAGCGTCAACCGGGGAGCTGTTTTTT
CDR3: CASSPSPLASTGELFF

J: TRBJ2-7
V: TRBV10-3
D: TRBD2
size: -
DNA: TGTGCCATCAGTGAGACTAGCGGGCCCTCCTACGAGCAGTACTTC
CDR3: CAISETSGPSYEQYF

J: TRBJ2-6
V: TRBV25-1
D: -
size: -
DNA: TGTGCCAGCAGTGAACGACACCGCTCTGGGGCCAACGTCCTGACTTTC
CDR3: CASSERHRSGANVLTF

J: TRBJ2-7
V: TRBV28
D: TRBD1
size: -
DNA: TGTGCCAGCAGTGACAAAGCCGGGACAGGGGTCGAGCAGTACTTC
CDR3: CASSDKAGTGVEQYF

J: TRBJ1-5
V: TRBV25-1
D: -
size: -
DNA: TGTGCCAGCAGGGGTACAGGGTCCCTCCGCGGGCAGCCCCAGCATTTT
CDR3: CASRGTGSLRGQPQHF

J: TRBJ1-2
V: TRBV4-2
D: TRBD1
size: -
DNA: TGTGCCAGCAGCCAAGCCGGGGAGACAGGGAACTTCTATGGCTACACCTTC
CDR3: CASSQAGETGNFYGYTF

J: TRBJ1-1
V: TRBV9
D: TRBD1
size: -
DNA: TGTGCCAGCAACGCTATTGACAGGGGGCCGACCACTGAAGCTTTCTTT
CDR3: CASNAIDRGPTTEAFF

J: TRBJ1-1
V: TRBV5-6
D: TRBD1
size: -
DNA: TGTGCCAGCAGCACGGACAGGGGGCACATGAACACTGAAGCTTTCTTT
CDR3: CASSTDRGHMNTEAFF

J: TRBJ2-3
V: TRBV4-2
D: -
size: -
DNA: TGTGCCAGCAGCCAAGCACAGGGTACAGATACGCAGTATTTT
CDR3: CASSQAQGTDTQYF

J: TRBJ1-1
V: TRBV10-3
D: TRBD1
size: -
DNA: TGTGCCATCAGTGAGACGGACAGGGGGGGAACTGAAGCTTTCTTT
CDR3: CAISETDRGGTEAFF

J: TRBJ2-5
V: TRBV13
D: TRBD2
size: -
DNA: TGTGCCAGCAGCTTACGAGGACTAGCGGGAAACCAAGAGACCCAGTACTTC
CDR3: CASSLRGLAGNQETQYF

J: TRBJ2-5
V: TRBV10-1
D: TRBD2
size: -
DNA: TGCGCCAGCAGTGAGCCTAGCGGGGAAGAGACCCAGTACTTC
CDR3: CASSEPSGEETQYF

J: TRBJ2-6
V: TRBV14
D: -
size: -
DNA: TGTGCCAGCAGCCATAGTAGCAGGGGTTTCTCTGGGGCCAACGTCCTGACTTTC
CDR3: CASSHSSRGFSGANVLTF

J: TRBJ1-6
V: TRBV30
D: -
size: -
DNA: TGTGCCTGGACCCAGGCTGTGAGCTCCTATAATTCACCCCTCCACTTT
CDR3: CAWTQAVSSYNSPLHF

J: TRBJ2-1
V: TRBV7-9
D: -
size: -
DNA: TGTGCCAGCAGCTTAGTCAGCTACAATGAGCAGTTCTTC
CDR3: CASSLVSYNEQFF

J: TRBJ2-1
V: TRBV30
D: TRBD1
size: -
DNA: TGTGCCTGGAGGGGACAGGGGGCAGCAAATGAGCAGTTCTTC
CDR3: CAWRGQGAANEQFF

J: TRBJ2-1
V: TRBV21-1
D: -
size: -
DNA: TGTGCCAGCAGCAAATCGCTAGCGGGGCGCAATGAGCAGTTCTTC
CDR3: CASSKSLAGRNEQFF

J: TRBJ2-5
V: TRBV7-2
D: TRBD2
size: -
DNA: TGTGCCAGCAGCTTAGAAGGGACTAGCGGGATGGGGACCCAGTACTTC
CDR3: CASSLEGTSGMGTQYF

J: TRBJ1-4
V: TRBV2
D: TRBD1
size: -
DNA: TGTGCCAGCAGCTCCCAAGGGACAGGGAATGAAAAACTGTTTTTT
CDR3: CASSSQGTGNEKLFF

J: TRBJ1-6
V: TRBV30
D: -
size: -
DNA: TGTGCCTGGAGCGCAAACACTACACCCCTCCACTTT
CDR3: CAWSANTTPLHF

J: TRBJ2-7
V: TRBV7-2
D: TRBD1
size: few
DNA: TGTGCCAGCAGCTGGGACAGATACTCCTACGAGCAGTACTTC
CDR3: CASSWDRYSYEQYF

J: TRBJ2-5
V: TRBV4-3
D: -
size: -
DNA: TGCGCCAGCAGCCAAGTACGACGGAGCAAAGAGACCCAGTACTTC
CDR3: CASSQVRRSKETQYF

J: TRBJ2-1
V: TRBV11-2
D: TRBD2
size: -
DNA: TGTGCCAGCAGCTTATTTACGGCTAGCGGGAGTAACGAGCAGTTCTTC
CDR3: CASSLFTASGSNEQFF

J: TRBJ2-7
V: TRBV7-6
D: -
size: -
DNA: TGTGCCAGCAGCAAGACAGCCTCCTACGAGCAGTACTTC
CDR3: CASSKTASYEQYF

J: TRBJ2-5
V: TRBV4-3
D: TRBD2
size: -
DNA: TGCGCCAGCAGCCCAACTAGCGGGAGAGTCGAGACCCAGTACTTC
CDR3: CASSPTSGRVETQYF

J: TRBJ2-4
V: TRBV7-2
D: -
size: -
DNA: TGTGCCAGCAGCCCCGGGACACAAAACATTCAGTACTTC
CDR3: CASSPGTQNIQYF

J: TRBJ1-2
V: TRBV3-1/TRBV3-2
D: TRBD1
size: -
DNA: TGTGCCAGCGGCGCAGGGGGCGTCTATGGCTACACCTTC
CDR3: CASGAGGVYGYTF

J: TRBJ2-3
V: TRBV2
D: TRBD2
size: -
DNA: TGTGCCAGCAGAGCCGGGACTAGTAGCCCAGATACGCAGTATTTT
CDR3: CASRAGTSSPDTQYF

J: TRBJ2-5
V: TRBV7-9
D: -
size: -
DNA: TGTGCCAGCAGCTTAAGGGGTCTACAAGAGACCCAGTACTTC
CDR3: CASSLRGLQETQYF

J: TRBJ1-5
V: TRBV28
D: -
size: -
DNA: TGTGCCAGCAGTTTAGATCCGAGGGATCGGCAGCCCCAGCATTTT
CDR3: CASSLDPRDRQPQHF